This T cell receptor beta chain appears in the sequencing data of a study of T cells in Graves' hyperthyroidism and ophthalmopathy. Amplification yielded TCR beta CDR3 regions, with RNA transcripts as the source. A set of HTBI primers served as the primers for a first-round RT-PCR of the TCR CDR3. Each CDR3 protein gets one entry after TCRdb re-called the multiplex PCR reads with MiXCR. The sample records 350,000 to 400,000 distinct CDR3 sequences, about 18% being singletons. Clinical symptoms, serum thyroxine, TRAb, thyroid ultrasound and orbital computed tomography established diagnosis. CDR1 is SGHTS and CDR2 is YDEGEE in the germline V gene. The V and J ends lost 0 bases and 3 bases respectively, with 10 bases between them. The CDR3 spans 15 residues.

The sample consisted of blood. The chain is built from TRBV5-8 and TRBJ1-5; no clear D. The clonotype was recovered from a young woman with Graves' hyperthyroidism. The CDR3 here is CASSLEPFPNQPQHF. The CDR3 region has the DNA TGTGCCAGCAGCTTGGAACCATTTCCCAATCAGCCCCAGCATTTT.